This TCR beta chain appears in the sequencing data of a study of blood T cell repertoires in COVID-19. Study-level information: COVID-19 samples from acute and convalescent phases originated in the United States, Italy and Spain.

Authors' data handling: Reference gene primer amplification gave estimated nucleated cell counts. Profiled with immunoSEQ multiplex PCR; TCRdb holds only in-frame clones, not every one. V, J and clone size are taken as reported in that table, and D and trimming were inferred from the DNA itself. This table holds some 150,000 clones, 84% found once. From germline, CDR1 is ENHRY and CDR2 SYGVKD. The V and J ends lost 7 bases and 7 bases, in that order; junction bases with no gene match: 2. The CDR3 length is 13 residues. Sequencing input: peripheral blood. V is TRBV10-3 and J is TRBJ1-4, with 11 bases matching TRBD1. This TCR was recovered from a man between 65 and 85 years old with acute or convalescent COVID-19. Written as DNA, the CDR3 is TGTGCCATCAAGGGACAGGGGGGTGAAAAACTGTTTTTT. It encodes CAIKGQGGEKLFF.